The 8 T cell receptor beta chains given below trace back to one sample, sequenced in a study of T cells in women clearing cervical HPV infection. Using immunoSEQ multiplex PCR, the repertoire was profiled, and TCRdb retains in-frame clones only, with some absent. This sample's table reports 20,000 to 30,000 clones. Input material: blood buffy coat. The receptors derive from a woman between 18 and 69 years old with a cervical HPV16 infection that either progressed to CIN3+ or cleared (not recorded which).

With respect to this clone: The read ends 3 residues shy of where the CDR3 ends; the end is completed using the germline J gene. This sequence joins TRBV4-1 and TRBJ1-2; TRBD1 matches 8 bases. V gave up 5 bases and J gave up 4 bases; unmatched junction bases: 6. Germline V gene lookup returns CDR1 MGHRA and CDR2 YSYEKL. This CDR3 is 14 amino acids long. The CDR3 is CASSSDRDGYGYTF. The CDR3 DNA, read in part, is TGCGCCAGCAGCTCGGACAGGGATGGCTATGGC.

On this clone: Read sequence stops 3 residues before the CDR3 end, and the germline J gene provides the missing end. The chain is built from TRBV19 and TRBJ1-2; D gene unclear. The CDR3 contains 16 residues. Germline V gene lookup returns CDR1 LNHDA and CDR2 SQIVND (reference sequence). CDR3 residues: CASSIGGGSSYNDYTF. CDR3 DNA (partial): TGTGCCAGTAGTATAGGCGGCGGGAGTTCCTACAATGAC.

Points on this clone: The read ends 3 residues early relative to the CDR3; the germline J gene fills the gap. J is TRBJ1-1 and V is TRBV2, with D possibly matching TRBD1 (6 bases). The length of the CDR3 is 14 residues. Germline lookup yields CDR1 SNHLY and CDR2 FYNNEI. Deletions cut 6 bases from V and 6 bases from J, with 17 bases between. CDR3 bases read: TGTGCCAGCAGACCCGGACAGTTAACCGCTGAA. Its protein is CASRPGQLTAE. In full, the CDR3 reads CASRPGQLTAEAFF. The variable domain in full, with the rest retrieved from reference TRBV2 and TRBJ1-1, is EPEVTQTPSHQVTQMGQEVILRCVPISNHLYFYWYRQILGQKVEFLVSFYNNEISEKSEIFDDQFSVERPDGSNFTLKIRSTKLEDSAMYFCASRPGQLTAEAFFGQGTRLTVV.

Comment on this clone: The CDR3 goes on 3 residues after the read ends, and that part is filled in from the germline J gene. The chain joins TRBV12-3 or TRBV12-4 to TRBJ2-1; TRBD2 agrees at 10 bases. CDR3 length: 15 amino acids. V shed 3 bases, J shed 8 bases, and the junction held 7 bases outside the gene matches. The DNA read from the CDR3 is TGTGCCAGCAGTTTCCGAGCGGGAGGGCCCCATGAG. It translates to CASSFRAGGPHE. The full CDR3 sequence reads CASSFRAGGPHEQFF.

On this clone: The CDR3 is cut off 3 residues early in the read; its end comes from the germline J gene. V is TRBV7-6 and J is TRBJ2-7; TRBD2 agrees at 7 bases. Germline CDR1 SGHVS, CDR2 FNYEAQ. The CDR3 contains 13 residues. V was clipped by 4 bases and J by 6 bases; unmatched bases: 6. The sequenced part of the CDR3 DNA is TGTGCCAGCAGCTCTGACGGGGGGAGCGAG. Translating it yields CASSSDGGSE. The whole CDR3 protein reads CASSSDGGSEQYF.

Regarding this clone: The read comes to an end 3 residues before the CDR3 does, leaving the germline J gene to fill in the end. J is TRBJ2-2 and V is TRBV18, with D perhaps TRBD1 (6 bases). The CDR3 is 14 residues long. Looked up from germline, CDR1 is KGHSH and CDR2 is LQKENI. Trimming took off 7 bases at V and 3 bases at J, with 12 bases between the two ends. CDR3 residues: CASFVRTDTGELFF. Partial CDR3 DNA: TGTGCCAGCTTTGTGCGGACAGACACCGGGGAG.

Remarks on this clone: The read comes to an end 3 residues before the CDR3 does, leaving the germline J gene to fill in the end. The chain joins TRBV30 to TRBJ2-1, with D perhaps TRBD2 (6 bases). CDR1 GTSNPN and CDR2 SVGIG come from the germline V gene (reference sequence). CDR3 length equals 14 residues. V lost 5 bases and J 9 bases, leaving 20 bases between the germline ends. CDR3: CAWRRDLTPGEQFF. Partial CDR3 DNA: TGTGCCTGGCGCCGGGACTTAACCCCGGGTGAG.

With respect to this clone: With the read ending 3 residues before the CDR3 end, the germline J gene is used to fill in that end. This sequence joins TRBV20-1 and TRBJ2-7; 8 nucleotides align to TRBD1. The V gene end was trimmed by 7 bases and the J gene end by 1 base; junction bases not matched to a gene: 9. CDR3 size: 14 residues. CDR1 is DFQATT and CDR2 is SNEGSKA in the germline V gene (reference sequence). This CDR3 reads CSGQAGGFSYEQYF. The part of the CDR3 DNA that was read is TGCAGTGGGCAGGCAGGGGGCTTTTCCTACGAG.